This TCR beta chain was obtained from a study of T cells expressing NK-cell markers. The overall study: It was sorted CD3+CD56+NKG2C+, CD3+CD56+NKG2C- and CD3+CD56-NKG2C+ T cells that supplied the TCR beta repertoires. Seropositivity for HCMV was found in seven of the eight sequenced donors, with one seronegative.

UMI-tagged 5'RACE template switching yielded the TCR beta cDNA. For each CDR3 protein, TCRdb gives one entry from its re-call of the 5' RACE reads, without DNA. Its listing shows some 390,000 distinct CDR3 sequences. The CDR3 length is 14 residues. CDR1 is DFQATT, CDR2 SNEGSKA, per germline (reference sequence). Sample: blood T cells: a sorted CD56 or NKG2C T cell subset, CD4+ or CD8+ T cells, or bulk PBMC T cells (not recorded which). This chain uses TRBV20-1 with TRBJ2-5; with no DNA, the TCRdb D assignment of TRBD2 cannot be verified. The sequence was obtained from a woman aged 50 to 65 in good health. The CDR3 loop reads CSATIAGGKETQYF.